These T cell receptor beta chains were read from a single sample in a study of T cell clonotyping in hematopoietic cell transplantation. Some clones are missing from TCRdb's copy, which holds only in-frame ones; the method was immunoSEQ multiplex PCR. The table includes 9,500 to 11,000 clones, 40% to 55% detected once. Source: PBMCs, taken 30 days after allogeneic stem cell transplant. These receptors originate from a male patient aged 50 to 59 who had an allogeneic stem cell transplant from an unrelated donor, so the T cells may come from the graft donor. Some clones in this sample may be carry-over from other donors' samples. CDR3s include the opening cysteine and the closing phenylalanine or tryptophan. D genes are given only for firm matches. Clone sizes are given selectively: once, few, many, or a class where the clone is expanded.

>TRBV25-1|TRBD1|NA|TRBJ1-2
TGTGCCAGCAGGAAGGGGGCGGGGGGCTACACCTTC
CASRKGAGGYTF
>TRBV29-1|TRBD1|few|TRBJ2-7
TGCAGCGTTGGGGGCAGGGGGCTCTCCTACGAGCAGTACTTC
CSVGGRGLSYEQYF
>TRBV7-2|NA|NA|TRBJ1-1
TGTGCCAGCAGCTTCATCGGAGTCTCTGAAGCTTTCTTT
CASSFIGVSEAFF
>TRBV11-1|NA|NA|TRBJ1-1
TGTGCCAGCAGCTTAGACAGAGGGACTGAAGCTTTCTTT
CASSLDRGTEAFF
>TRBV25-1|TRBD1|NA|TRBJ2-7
TGTGCCAGCAGTACCCCCCGCCAGGGGGAAGAGCAGTACTTC
CASSTPRQGEEQYF
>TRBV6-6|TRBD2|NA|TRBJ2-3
TGTGCCAGCGGACTAGCGGTACTTACAGATACGCAGTATTTT
CASGLAVLTDTQYF
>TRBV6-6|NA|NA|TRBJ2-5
TGTGCCAGCAGTTACCCCCTAGAGACCCAGTACTTC
CASSYPLETQYF
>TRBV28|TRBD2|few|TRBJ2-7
TGTGCCAGCACCCCGAGCGGGACCGCCGCCTACGAGCAGTACTTC
CASTPSGTAAYEQYF
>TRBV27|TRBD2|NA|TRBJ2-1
TGTGCCAGCAGTCTCGGGACTAGCGGGAATGAGCAGTTCTTC
CASSLGTSGNEQFF
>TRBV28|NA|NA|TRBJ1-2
TGTGCCAGCAGTTTCCGGGGGCTCGGCTATGGCTACACCTTC
CASSFRGLGYGYTF
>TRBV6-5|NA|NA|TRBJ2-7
TGTGCCAGCGGAGAGTACGAGCAGTACTTC
CASGEYEQYF
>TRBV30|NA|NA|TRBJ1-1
TGTGCCTGGAGTGTATTCGGGAACACTGAAGCTTTCTTT
CAWSVFGNTEAFF
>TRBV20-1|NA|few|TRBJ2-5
TGCACCGCGCGGGTCACAGAGACCCAGTACTTC
CTARVTETQYF
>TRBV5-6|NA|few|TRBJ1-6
TGTGCCAGCAGCTTTTGGGGACGCCCGGTCTCACCCCTCCACTTT
CASSFWGRPVSPLHF
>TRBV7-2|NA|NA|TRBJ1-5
TGTGCCAGCAGCCCTCGGACAGGCAATCAGCCCCAGCATTTT
CASSPRTGNQPQHF
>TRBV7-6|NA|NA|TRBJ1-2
TGTGCCAGCAGCTTAGAGGCCTTCGATGGCTACACCTTC
CASSLEAFDGYTF
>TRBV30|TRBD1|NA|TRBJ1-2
TGTGCCTGGAGGGAGCGGACAGGGGGCTTTGGCTACACCTTC
CAWRERTGGFGYTF
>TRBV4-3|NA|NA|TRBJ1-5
TGCGCCAGCAGCCAAGACAGCAATCAGCCCCAGCATTTT
CASSQDSNQPQHF
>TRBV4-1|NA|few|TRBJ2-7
TGCGCCAGCAGCCCCCACGTGGACAGCTCCTACGAGCAGTACTTC
CASSPHVDSSYEQYF
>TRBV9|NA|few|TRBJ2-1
TGTGCCAGCAGCGTAGGGGTGGATGAGCAGTTCTTC
CASSVGVDEQFF
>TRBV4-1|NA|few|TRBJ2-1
TGCGCCAGCAGCCAAGCGCTGGGGAATGAGCAGTTCTTC
CASSQALGNEQFF
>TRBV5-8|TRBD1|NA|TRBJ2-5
TGTGCCAGCAGCGGGGACAGGGTCCGAGGGACCCAGTACTTC
CASSGDRVRGTQYF